This T cell receptor (beta chain) originates from a study of technical replicates of blood from several donors. Profiling relied on immunoSEQ multiplex PCR, and the TCRdb table lists in-frame clones only, not all of them. The sample holds approximately 82,000 clones, approximately 96% seen once. The CDR3 has 12 amino acids. Per the germline V gene, CDR1 is LNHDA and CDR2 is SQIVND (reference sequence). Trimming took off 6 bases at V and 4 bases at J, with 9 bases between the two ends. Sequenced input: T cells isolated from PBMCs. V and J are TRBV19 and TRBJ1-1; D unresolved. The sequence derives from a human donor in good health. The CDR3 DNA follows: TGTGCCAGTAGCTTCCTCTCCACTGAAGCTTTCTTT. Encoded protein: CASSFLSTEAFF.